The 29 T cell receptor beta chains in this list originate from one sample, sequenced in a study of blood T cell repertoires in COVID-19. Here immunoSEQ multiplex PCR was the method, and the copy in TCRdb shows in-frame clones only, minus some. The sample lists about 280,000 clones, more than 75% occurring once. Sequencing was carried out using peripheral blood. All receptors derive from a woman in her 30s who had recovered from COVID-19.

The rearrangement links TRBV29-1 to TRBJ2-1, with D possibly being TRBD2 (5 bases). The germline V and J ends were trimmed by 2 bases and 6 bases, with 17 bases remaining between them. CDR3 size: 15 residues. CDR1 and CDR2 (germline): SQVTM, ANQGSEA. As DNA, the CDR3 is TGCAGCGTTGAACCCCACTCGGGAATAGGCAATGAGCAGTTCTTC. Protein sequence: CSVEPHSGIGNEQFF.

V and J are TRBV7-3 and TRBJ2-1; 9 positions agree with TRBD2. V gave up 5 bases and J gave up 3 bases; unmatched junction bases: 8. This CDR3 has 16 amino acids. The germline V gene has CDR1 SGHTA and CDR2 FQGTGA. DNA of the CDR3: TGTGCCAGCAGCCTTTGGGCTAGCGGGAACTACAATGAGCAGTTCTTC. This sequence encodes CASSLWASGNYNEQFF.

The rearrangement links TRBV15 to TRBJ2-3; 7 bases align to TRBD2. Germline V gives CDR1 LNHNV, CDR2 YYDKDF (reference sequence). CDR3 size: 17 residues. V was clipped by 5 bases and J by 1 base; unmatched bases: 12. The CDR3 nucleotides read TGTGCCACCAGCTCTCTAGCTAGCGGCGGAGGCACAGATACGCAGTATTTT. The encoded protein is CATSSLASGGGTDTQYF.

V is TRBV7-9 and J is TRBJ2-1, with TRBD1 as a possible D gene (7 bases). This CDR3 is 13 amino acids long. With 5 bases removed from V and 6 bases from J, the gap between germline ends came to 11 bases. Germline CDR1 SEHNR, CDR2 FQNEAQ (reference sequence). CDR3 nucleotide sequence: TGTGCCAGCAGCCCAGGGGGGAGCAATGAGCAGTTCTTC. Protein product: CASSPGGSNEQFF.

The chain recombines TRBV12-3 or TRBV12-4 with TRBJ1-2; TRBD1 matches at 7 bases. The CDR3 totals 13 residues. Trimming at V came to 3 bases and at J to 9 bases, leaving 7 bases not matched to a gene. The CDR3 DNA reads as TGTGCCAGCAGTTTTGAGGGACAGACGAGCTACACCTTC. Its protein product is CASSFEGQTSYTF.

This chain uses TRBV29-1 with TRBJ2-7; the D is unclear. Trimming removed 5 bases from V and 2 bases from J, with 10 bases in between. Germline V gives CDR1 SQVTM, CDR2 ANQGSEA. The CDR3 totals 12 residues. CDR3 in DNA: TGCAGCGTTCTAATGTCGCCCTACGAGCAGTACTTC. Translating gives CSVLMSPYEQYF.

This chain links TRBV5-4 with TRBJ2-6; 9 positions match TRBD1. The V and J ends lost 4 bases and 2 bases, in that order; junction bases with no gene match: 4. Germline assignment: CDR1 SGHNT and CDR2 YYREEE (reference sequence). This CDR3 comprises 16 residues. CDR3: CASSIDRGAGANVLTF. The CDR3 nucleotides read TGTGCCAGCAGCATAGACAGGGGGGCTGGGGCCAACGTCCTGACTTTC.

This clone was counted once. V gene TRBV15 combines with J gene TRBJ1-2; tentative D call: TRBD1 (6 bases). The CDR3 loop spans 14 amino acids. From germline, CDR1 is LNHNV and CDR2 YYDKDF (reference sequence). V was cut by 1 base and J by 5 bases, with 11 bases left in between. The CDR3 DNA is TGTGCCACCAGCAGAGTTTACAGGGAATATGGCTACACCTTC. It is translated as CATSRVYREYGYTF.

The chain joins TRBV7-9 to TRBJ2-5; unclear D gene. The CDR3 extends over 17 amino acids. Trimming stripped 1 base from V and 4 bases from J, with 19 bases between. CDR1 is SEHNR and CDR2 is FQNEAQ in the germline V gene (reference sequence). The CDR3 loop is CASSLGLFASLTETQYF. The CDR3 DNA follows: TGTGCCAGCAGCTTAGGCCTTTTTGCAAGCTTAACAGAGACCCAGTACTTC.

V and J are TRBV15 and TRBJ2-1; 12 bases are shared with TRBD1. The germline CDR1 and CDR2 sequences are LNHNV and YYDKDF (reference sequence). This CDR3 contains 15 residues. Trimming at V came to 3 bases and at J to 5 bases, leaving 2 bases not matched to a gene. The DNA of the CDR3 is TGTGCCACCAGCAGGGGACAGGGGGCGAACAATGAGCAGTTCTTC. As protein: CATSRGQGANNEQFF.

Here the CDR3 DNA reads TGCACCAGCGTTGAACCGGGACACATGCAGACCTTGGGCTATGGCTACACCTTC. It codes for CTSVEPGHMQTLGYGYTF. The genes are TRBV1 and TRBJ1-2; the DNA was not used to check the table's D call, TRBD1. TRBV1 is a recognized pseudogene. This CDR3 has 18 amino acids.

The gene calls are TRBV7-8 and TRBJ2-7, with D possibly TRBD2 on 6 matching bases. CDR3 length: 16 amino acids. Germline values: CDR1 SGHVS, CDR2 FQNEAQ. V was shortened by 7 bases and J by 2 bases, with 21 bases between the two germline ends. CDR3 sequence (DNA): TGTGCCAGCACCCCAACCACAGCGGGCGCGCCCTACGAGCAGTACTTC. The encoded protein is CASTPTTAGAPYEQYF.

The rearrangement joins TRBV18 to TRBJ1-2, with 10 nucleotides matching TRBD1. With 3 bases clipped from V and 8 bases from J, the junction kept 3 bases outside the gene matches. The CDR3 runs 13 residues. Per the germline V gene, CDR1 is KGHSH and CDR2 is LQKENI. The DNA of the CDR3 is TGTGCCAGCTCACCCGACAGGGGGCCAGGCTACACCTTC. Its protein is CASSPDRGPGYTF.

The rearrangement uses TRBV29-1 and TRBJ2-7, with D tentatively TRBD1 (6 bases). There are 14 residues in the CDR3. V dropped 4 bases and J dropped 2 bases, with 15 bases sitting between them. Germline V CDR1 and CDR2: SQVTM, ANQGSEA. The CDR3, as DNA: TGCAGCGTTGCGGAGCGGAAGGGGGCCTACGAGCAGTACTTC. This codes for CSVAERKGAYEQYF.

This rearrangement joins TRBV11-2 to TRBJ2-3; 7 bases map to TRBD1. CDR1 is SGHAT and CDR2 is FQNNGV in the germline V gene. The CDR3 runs to 15 residues. The V and J ends lost 3 bases and 2 bases, in that order; junction bases with no gene match: 5. The chain's CDR3 is CASSFRDRFTDTQYF. The CDR3 bases are TGTGCCAGCAGCTTCCGGGACAGATTCACAGATACGCAGTATTTT.

The genes are TRBV6-1 and TRBJ2-7; perhaps TRBD2 as D (6 bases). Per the germline V gene, CDR1 is MNHNS and CDR2 is SASEGT. Trimming left V 0 bases short and J 5 bases short, with 17 bases between. This CDR3 has 16 amino acids. In DNA form, the CDR3 reads TGTGCCAGCAGTGAAGCGGGCGGGGCAGGGAGCCACGAGCAGTACTTC. Translating gives CASSEAGGAGSHEQYF.

This clone was seen once. The chain recombines TRBV5-5 with TRBJ2-7; 8 nucleotides agree with TRBD2. V lost 4 bases and J lost 3; bases outside the gene matches: 9. CDR3 length: 15 residues. Germline assignment: CDR1 SGHKS and CDR2 YYEKEE (reference sequence). The CDR3 loop is CASSPTTTSGYEQYF. CDR3 in DNA: TGTGCCAGCAGCCCTACAACCACTAGCGGCTACGAGCAGTACTTC.

This chain links TRBV19 with TRBJ2-1, with TRBD2 matching over 10 bases. Per germline, CDR1 LNHDA and CDR2 SQIVND (reference sequence). This CDR3 is built from 16 residues. J was trimmed by 7 bases and V by 3 bases; bases with no gene match: 9. CDR3 sequence (DNA): TGTGCCAGTAGTATGACCCCTAGCGGGAGATTTAATGAGCAGTTCTTC. This translates into CASSMTPSGRFNEQFF.

The chain recombines TRBV19 with TRBJ1-5, with 8 bases aligning to TRBD1. V lost 1 base to trimming and J lost 7 bases; unmatched junction nucleotides: 9. Germline lookup yields CDR1 LNHDA and CDR2 SQIVND (reference sequence). CDR3 size: 16 residues. In DNA, the CDR3 is TGTGCCAGTAGTATAGTTCCCGGAACAGGGGGACAGCCCCAGCATTTT. Residues: CASSIVPGTGGQPQHF.

The chain combines TRBV28 with TRBJ2-7, with TRBD2 matching 11 bases. The CDR3 has 14 amino acids. Germline trimming cut 4 bases from V and 6 bases from J; bases unmatched to any gene: 5. Germline CDR1 MDHEN, CDR2 SYDVKM. The CDR3 region is CASSSPGTSGEQYF. CDR3 DNA: TGTGCCAGCAGTTCTCCTGGGACTAGCGGCGAGCAGTACTTC.

V and J are TRBV4-3 and TRBJ2-1, with 10 bases aligning to TRBD2. Germline assignment: CDR1 LGHNA and CDR2 YSLEER. J lost 8 bases, V lost 2 bases, and 24 bases had no gene match. CDR3 size: 21 residues. CDR3 protein: CASSQLYPGKKAGGPGDEQFF. The CDR3 region has the DNA TGCGCCAGCAGCCAACTGTATCCGGGGAAGAAAGCGGGAGGGCCTGGAGATGAGCAGTTCTTC.

This clone was observed once. The rearrangement uses TRBV24-1 and TRBJ1-3, with 10 nucleotides matching TRBD1. With V trimmed by 5 bases and J by 2 bases, 8 bases remained unmatched. The CDR3 runs 17 residues. Germline CDR1 reads KGHDR; CDR2 reads SFDVKD. The CDR3 nucleotides are TGTGCCACCAGTGGACAGGGGGCTAGAAGGGCTGGAAACACCATATATTTT. It specifies CATSGQGARRAGNTIYF.

V is TRBV5-1 and J is TRBJ1-5; D is perhaps TRBD1 (5 bases). The germline V and J ends were trimmed by 0 bases and 6 bases, with 22 bases remaining between them. CDR3 size: 18 residues. Germline V gene lookup returns CDR1 SGHRS and CDR2 YFSETQ. Written as DNA, the CDR3 is TGCGCCAGCAGCTTGGATGACAGTAGGGTGGCACGAGGTCAGCCCCAGCATTTT. This codes for CASSLDDSRVARGQPQHF.

The genes are TRBV12-2 and TRBJ2-5; the tabulated D call, TRBD1, remains unverified against the DNA. TRBV12-2 is labeled a pseudogene. The CDR3 consists of 14 residues. In DNA, the CDR3 is TGTGCAAGTCGCCCCGAAAAAGGGGCAGAGACCCAGTACTTC. It yields the protein CASRPEKGAETQYF.

The chain carries TRBV4-2 and TRBJ2-7; 9 bases agree with TRBD1. V trimming: 1 base; J trimming: 0 bases; junction bases outside the gene matches: 1. The germline V gene has CDR1 LGHNA and CDR2 YNFKEQ. The CDR3 consists of 15 residues. The CDR3 is CASSQGTGDSYEQYF. CDR3 nucleotide sequence: TGTGCCAGCAGCCAAGGGACAGGGGACTCCTACGAGCAGTACTTC.

This clone came up a few times. This chain links TRBV5-6 with TRBJ2-2, with unresolved D. Germline values: CDR1 SGHDT, CDR2 YYEEEE. This CDR3 spans 15 amino acids. The V end was cut by 2 bases, the J end by 0 bases, with 8 bases between. The CDR3 loop is CASSFERANTGELFF. CDR3 nucleotides: TGTGCCAGCAGCTTTGAGCGCGCGAACACCGGGGAGCTGTTTTTT.

This rearrangement joins TRBV3-1 (or the pseudogene TRBV3-2) to TRBJ2-3, with 9 bases identical to TRBD2. Germline loops: CDR1 LGHDT, CDR2 YNNKEL (reference sequence). The CDR3 spans 16 residues. The V and J ends lost 1 base and 6 bases, in that order; junction bases with no gene match: 8. The CDR3, as DNA: TGTGCCAGCAGCCAAGCGGGAAGCGGGGGGCCCGATACGCAGTATTTT. It translates to CASSQAGSGGPDTQYF.

The V gene is TRBV20-1, the J gene TRBJ2-1; 9 nucleotides match TRBD2. The CDR3 extends over 14 amino acids. V shed 3 bases, J shed 5 bases, and the junction held 5 bases outside the gene matches. CDR1 and CDR2 (germline): DFQATT, SNEGSKA (reference sequence). The CDR3 sequence: CSASPSGNNNEQFF. CDR3 in DNA: TGCAGTGCTAGTCCTAGCGGGAATAACAATGAGCAGTTCTTC.

This rearrangement joins TRBV6-5 to TRBJ2-1, with D perhaps matching TRBD2 (5 bases). The CDR3 spans 14 residues. Trimming pared 8 bases from V and 4 bases from J, leaving 15 bases between. Germline CDR1 MNHEY, CDR2 SVGAGI. CDR3 residues: CASSDIEGYNEQFF. CDR3 sequence (DNA): TGTGCCAGCTCCGACATCGAGGGATACAATGAGCAGTTCTTC.